The T cell receptor (beta chain) under discussion was sequenced for a study of blood T cell repertoires in COVID-19. Study background: Acute and convalescent COVID-19 samples came from the United States, Italy and Spain.

The V end was cut by 6 bases, the J end by 2 bases, with 16 bases between. This CDR3 is built from 15 residues. The germline gives CDR1 MNHEY, CDR2 SVGAGI. Sequencing was performed with immunoSEQ multiplex PCR; in TCRdb, only in-frame clones are kept and a portion is missing. The sample records under 300,000 clones, 70% to 90% being singletons. The sequenced material came from peripheral blood. The V call is TRBV6-5, the J call TRBJ1-1; D unclear. This TCR was recovered from a woman between 65 and 79 years old with active or convalescent COVID-19. This CDR3 is CASRPPGMGNTEAFF. The CDR3 DNA reads as TGTGCCAGCAGGCCCCCGGGAATGGGAAACACTGAAGCTTTCTTT.